This paragraph covers one T cell receptor (beta chain) sequence. Original handling: Using reference gene primer amplification, nucleated cell counts were estimated. Repertoires were generated with immunoSEQ multiplex PCR, while TCRdb's copy carries only in-frame clones and drops some. V and J calls and clone size are as listed in that table; D and trimming were resolved from the DNA. The repertoire has about 78,000 clones, 86% of them found once; the top ten carry around 2%. These data come from a study of blood T cell repertoires in COVID-19. V lost 2 bases, J lost 4 bases, and 1 base stayed unmatched. The germline CDR1 and CDR2 sequences are GTSNPN and SVGIG (reference sequence). The CDR3 is made up of 12 amino acids.

J is TRBJ2-7 and V is TRBV30; 8 bases are shared with TRBD1. This clonotype was obtained from an older woman with acute or convalescent COVID-19. Material for sequencing was peripheral blood. CDR3 bases: TGTGCCTGGAGTCGGACAGGGTACGAGCAGTACTTC. It translates to CAWSRTGYEQYF. Full variable domain (outside the CDR3, taken from reference TRBV30 and TRBJ2-7): SQTIHQWPATLVQPVGSPLSLECTVEGTSNPNLYWYRQAAGRGLQLLFYSVGIGQISSEVPQNLSASRPQDRQFILSSKKLLLSDSGFYLCAWSRTGYEQYFGPGTRLTVT.